This TCR beta chain comes out of a study of Graves' ophthalmopathy and Graves' hyperthyroidism listed by TCRdb under 2018. Broadly, across the study: Hyperthyroidism was considered stable if no progression to ophthalmopathy occurred within 18 months of follow-up. The study used TCR beta repertoire signatures to distinguish Graves' ophthalmopathy from Graves' hyperthyroidism and to predict progression to ophthalmopathy. In total, 135 blood samples were TCR-sequenced: fewer than 50 ophthalmopathy, some 75 hyperthyroidism and approximately 17 hyperthyroidism-to-ophthalmopathy patients. A discovery set of 100 patients (around 44 ophthalmopathy, 60 or so stable hyperthyroidism) was enrolled to explore V-J signatures distinguishing ophthalmopathy from hyperthyroidism. An independent validation cohort comprised some 19 hyperthyroidism patients and roughly 15 patients who later progressed from hyperthyroidism to ophthalmopathy. In over 5 hyperthyroidism patients, the T-cell repertoire of thyroid tissue was compared with the T-cell repertoire of blood. Following sampling, methimazole starting at 30 mg daily was administered to hyperthyroidism patients, and high-dose intravenous methylprednisolone was administered to ophthalmopathy patients. Paper-wide results and their limitations: Most expanded thyroid clonotypes with frequency above 0.001 were also detected in blood, suggesting blood repertoires may reflect the thyroid immune response. No statistical method was used to predetermine the sample size, and group allocation was not hidden from the investigators. The 13-signature model separated ophthalmopathy from stable hyperthyroidism with 87.88% sensitivity and about 81% specificity in cross-validation, and 80%/75% in the test set. In validation, the model predicted ophthalmopathy progression with less than 71% sensitivity and 72% to 80% specificity; fewer than 15 predicted patients were CT-confirmed with GO in a median of approximately 6.5 months.

For repertoire sequencing, the TCR beta CDR3 regions were amplified from RNA transcripts. The first round of RT-PCR was done with HTBI primers and the Qiagen OneStep RT-PCR kit, and was followed by a second round of multiplex PCR, then size selection and purification. Sequencing of the libraries was carried out on an Illumina HiSeq2000 in paired-end mode with 100 bp reads. As for the authors' bioinformatics: Reads were processed with SOAPnuke, discarding reads with adapters, uncalled bases, mean Phred below 15, or no exact constant-primer or identifier match. COPE v1.2.5 was used to merge the high-quality paired reads. Unique nucleotide sequences were defined as clonotypes and aligned to IMGT TRB V, D and J references using MiTCR v1.1. The analysis was limited to V-J combinations with a frequency above 0.0001, which together covered 99% to 99.2% of the repertoires. A TCR clonal expansion and chaos score per V-J combination was defined as the ratio of F50 clonal expansion to chaos observed in the TCRdist matrix. Welch's t-statistics and random forest were used to reduce the features to approximately 13 V-J combinations, which were then used as input to a naive Bayes classifier. Thyroid-blood repertoire similarity was quantified with the Morisita-Horn index. Using fastp at Q25 and MiXCR, TCRdb reprocessed the public reads and kept productive beta chains. Under each unique CDR3 protein, matching rows form one entry showing the most common genes and DNA. The V and J calls, along with clone size, are taken from TCRdb and not from the paper's own processing. Here the sample has 900,000 to 1,200,000 distinct CDR3 sequences; about two fifths occur a single time. Clones ranked in the top ten supply over 8.5% of the sample.

With respect to this clonotype: Its antigen remains undetermined. One junction end disagrees with the germline gene, perhaps due to a read error.

Hyperthyroidism patients were newly diagnosed, with disease duration under 2 months, and aged 18 to 65 years. Anyone with other autoimmune diseases, uncontrolled infections, pregnancy or lactation was excluded from the study. Clinical symptoms, serum thyroxine, TRAb, thyroid ultrasound and orbital computed tomography formed the basis of the diagnosis. Total RNA was extracted with Trizol reagent and quality-checked on an Agilent 2100 Bioanalyzer. This TCR was recovered from an adult man with Graves' hyperthyroidism. The material sequenced was peripheral blood or thyroid tissue (not recorded which).

The CDR3: CASNQNEKLFF. Read as DNA, the sequence is TGTGCGAGCAACCAGAATGAAAAACTGTTTTTT. The chain is encoded by TRBV25-1 joined to TRBJ1-4, with the identity of the D gene unclear. Per the germline V gene, MGHDK is the CDR1 and SYGVNS is the CDR2. The CDR3 sequence holds 11 residues, the cysteine and phenylalanine included. CDR3 DNA is the only sequence kept; it has 33 bases, read in frame from the first base.